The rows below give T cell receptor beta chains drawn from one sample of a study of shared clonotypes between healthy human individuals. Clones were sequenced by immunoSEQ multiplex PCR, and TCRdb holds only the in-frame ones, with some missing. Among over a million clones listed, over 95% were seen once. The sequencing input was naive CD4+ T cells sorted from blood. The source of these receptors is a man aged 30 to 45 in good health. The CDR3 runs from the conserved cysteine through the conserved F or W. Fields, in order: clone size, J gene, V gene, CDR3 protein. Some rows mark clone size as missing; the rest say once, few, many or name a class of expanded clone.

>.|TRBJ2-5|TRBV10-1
CASSRGRGRPETQYF
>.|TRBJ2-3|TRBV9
CASSVRGSEDTQYF
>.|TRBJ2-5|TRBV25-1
CASSEWGSGKSETQYF
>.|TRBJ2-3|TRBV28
CASSLWSGKADTQYF
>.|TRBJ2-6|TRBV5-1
CASSLALSGANVLTF
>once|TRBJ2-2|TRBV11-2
CASSLVRLAGGGGELFF
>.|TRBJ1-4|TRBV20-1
CSASDEKLFF
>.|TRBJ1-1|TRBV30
CAGDATSEAFF
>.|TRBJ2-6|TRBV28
CASSSPAGANVLTF
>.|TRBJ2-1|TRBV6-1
CASSGTSGRAGAYNEQFF
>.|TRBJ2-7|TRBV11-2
CASSPLSHRGYEQYF
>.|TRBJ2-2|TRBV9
CASSVVAENTGELFF
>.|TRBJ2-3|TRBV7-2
CASSLVVERTDTQYF
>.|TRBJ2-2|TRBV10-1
CASSALYSGELFF
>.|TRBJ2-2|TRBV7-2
CASSLNLARTGELFF
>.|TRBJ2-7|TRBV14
CASSTDVWGRQYF
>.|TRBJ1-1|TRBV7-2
CASSLEYTEAFF
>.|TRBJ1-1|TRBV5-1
CASSFTGSGTEAFF
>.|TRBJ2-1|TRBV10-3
CAISEGRALYNEQFF
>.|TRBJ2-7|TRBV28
CASSLAASGIGEQYF
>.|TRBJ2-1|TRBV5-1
CASSPPSSSYNEQFF
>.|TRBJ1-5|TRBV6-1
CASRPGGGYQPQHF
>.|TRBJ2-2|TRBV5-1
CASRNRGESTGELFF
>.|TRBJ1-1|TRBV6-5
CASSYYVGAYEAFF
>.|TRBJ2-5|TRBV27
CASSLVPGLDQETQYF
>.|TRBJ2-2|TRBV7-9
CASSPTSGRQETGELFF
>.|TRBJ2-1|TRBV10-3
CAISLGDNEQFF
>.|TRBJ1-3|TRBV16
CASSQSAGQGNTIYF
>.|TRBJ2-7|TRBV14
CASSQARGSSEQYF
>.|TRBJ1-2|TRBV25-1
CASSELGRDGYTF
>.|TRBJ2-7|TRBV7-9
CASSQGLAYEQYF
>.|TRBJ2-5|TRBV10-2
CASSDAEGSGIQETQYF
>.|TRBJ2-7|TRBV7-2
CASSLRATGSYEQYF
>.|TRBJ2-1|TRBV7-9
CASSLGRALDNEQFF
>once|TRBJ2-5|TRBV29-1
CSADGTSGSKTQYF
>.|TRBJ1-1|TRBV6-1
CASSNRVGGTEAFF
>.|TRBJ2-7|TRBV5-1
CASSLVTGATYEQYF
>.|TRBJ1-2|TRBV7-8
CASSLGHLNYGYTF
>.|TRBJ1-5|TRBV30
CAGGPQADQPQHF
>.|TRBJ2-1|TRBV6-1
CASSEQLTTPYNEQFF
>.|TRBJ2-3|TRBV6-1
CASSGFTDTQYF
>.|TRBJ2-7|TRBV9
CASSVGPSVSYEQYF
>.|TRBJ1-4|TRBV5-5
CASSLDREKLFF
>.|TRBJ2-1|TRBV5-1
CASSPGLAGGRRGNNEQFF
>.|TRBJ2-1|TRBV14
CASSQLTGNYNEQFF
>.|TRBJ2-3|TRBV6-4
CASRLTSADTQYF
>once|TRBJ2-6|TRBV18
CASSPLTPSGANVLTF
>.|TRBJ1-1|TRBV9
CASSDAWGDEAFF
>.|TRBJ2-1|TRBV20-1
CSARVGHEQFF
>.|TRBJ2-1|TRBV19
CAARGRAHSYNEQFF
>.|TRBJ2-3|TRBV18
CASSPPTDTQYF
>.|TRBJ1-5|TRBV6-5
CASSSRAGARQPQHF
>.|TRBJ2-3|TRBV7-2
CASSLEVAIPLDTQYF